Listed here are 16 T cell receptor beta chains from one sample, sequenced in a study of shared clonotypes between healthy human individuals. The repertoire was sequenced with immunoSEQ multiplex PCR; TCRdb's copy has only in-frame clones and lacks some. The sample consists of 2 million to 2.5 million clones, approximately 94% of them appearing once. Sequencing was performed on naive CD4+ T cells sorted from blood. As to subset: CD45RA+ positively selected. The source of these receptors is a man between 18 and 35 years old in good health.

In nucleotides, the CDR3 is TGTGCCAGCACTCCAAGGGGTCCCACAGATACGCAGTATTTT. It is translated as CASTPRGPTDTQYF. V is TRBV5-6 and J is TRBJ2-3; tentatively, D is TRBD1 (5 bases). The CDR3 has 14 residues. Trimming pared 6 bases from V and 2 bases from J, leaving 13 bases between. Germline loops: CDR1 SGHDT, CDR2 YYEEEE.

A single count supports this clone. The chain has TRBV7-6 and TRBJ1-3, with D unclear. Germline-derived CDR1 and CDR2 are SGHVS and FNYEAQ. The V gene lost 1 base and the J gene lost 0 bases, with 7 bases spanning the gap. The CDR3 is 15 residues long. CDR3: CASSLGAVSGNTIYF. CDR3 bases: TGTGCCAGCAGCTTAGGGGCAGTCTCTGGAAACACCATATATTTT.

This chain connects TRBV25-1 to TRBJ2-7; TRBD1 or TRBD2 may be the D gene (6 bases each). Germline V CDR1 and CDR2: MGHDK, SYGVNS. CDR3 length: 16 residues. V dropped 6 bases and J dropped 3 bases, with 21 bases sitting between them. The CDR3 here is CASRGPGGDHSYEQYF. CDR3 DNA: TGTGCCAGCAGGGGCCCCGGGGGCGACCACAGCTACGAGCAGTACTTC.

The chain has TRBV30 and TRBJ1-2; D is possibly TRBD1 (5 bases). Germline values: CDR1 GTSNPN, CDR2 SVGIG (reference sequence). The V gene lost 0 bases and the J gene lost 6 bases, with 17 bases spanning the gap. CDR3 size: 15 residues. The CDR3 DNA reads as TGTGCCTGGAGTGTTAACGGACTCCCGGGGGATGGCTACACCTTC. As protein: CAWSVNGLPGDGYTF.

This clone came up once. Other nucleotide sequences from this sample produce the same CDR3. J is TRBJ1-3 and V is TRBV19, with D maybe TRBD1 (6 bases). V lost 3 bases and J 7 bases, leaving 10 bases between the germline ends. From germline, CDR1 is LNHDA and CDR2 SQIVND (reference sequence). This CDR3 has 13 residues. The CDR3: CASSIGGGNTIYF. The DNA for the CDR3 is TGTGCCAGTAGTATCGGAGGGGGGAACACCATATATTTT.

The rearrangement uses TRBV28 and TRBJ1-5, with a tentative D call TRBD1 (5 bases). Per germline, CDR1 MDHEN and CDR2 SYDVKM. The CDR3 runs 15 residues. V shed 5 bases and J shed 1 base, with 12 bases lying between them. The CDR3 sequence is CASSLNGGSNQPQHF. For the CDR3, the DNA is TGTGCCAGCAGTCTGAACGGGGGAAGCAATCAGCCCCAGCATTTT.

In regard to this clone: The sample carries other DNA sequences with the same CDR3. V is TRBV2 and J is TRBJ2-3; 9 bases are a match to TRBD2. Germline-derived CDR1 and CDR2 are SNHLY and FYNNEI. The CDR3 runs 15 residues. J lost 2 bases, V lost 6 bases, and 6 bases had no gene match. The CDR3, as DNA: TGTGCCAGCAGGTTAGCGGGGGCCAACACAGATACGCAGTATTTT. It codes for CASRLAGANTDTQYF.

The rearrangement uses TRBV29-1 and TRBJ1-1; D perhaps matches TRBD1 (5 bases). Germline values: CDR1 SQVTM, CDR2 ANQGSEA. Trimming pared 4 bases from V and 4 bases from J, leaving 16 bases between. This CDR3 is 14 amino acids long. DNA of the CDR3: TGCAGCGTTGGAACAGGCCCGCTGGGCACTGAAGCTTTCTTT. It codes for CSVGTGPLGTEAFF.

This chain links TRBV27 with TRBJ2-7; D may be TRBD2 (6 bases). Trimming removed 3 bases from V and 3 bases from J, with 15 bases in between. Germline V gives CDR1 MNHEY, CDR2 SMNVEV (reference sequence). The CDR3 is 15 residues long. In nucleotides, the CDR3 is TGTGCCAGCAGTTTCGGGCAGCCGGGGGTCTACGAGCAGTACTTC. Translated, it gives CASSFGQPGVYEQYF.

V gene TRBV4-1 combines with J gene TRBJ2-1; the match to TRBD2 covers 8 bases. The trim removed 4 bases at V and 0 bases at J, leaving 11 bases unmatched. This CDR3 region has 18 residues. CDR1 is MGHRA and CDR2 is YSYEKL in the germline V gene. CDR3 sequence: CASSREHSGKSSYNEQFF. CDR3 in DNA: TGCGCCAGCAGCCGGGAACATAGCGGGAAAAGCTCCTACAATGAGCAGTTCTTC.

This chain connects TRBV2 to TRBJ2-6, with 10 bases identical to TRBD1. V was pared by 5 bases and J by 2 bases, with 9 bases of the junction left unmatched. The CDR3 has 18 residues. The V gene's germline CDR1 is SNHLY and CDR2 FYNNEI. CDR3 sequence: CASSPSGQGYAGANVLTF. CDR3 DNA sequence: TGTGCCAGCAGTCCCTCGGGACAGGGGTATGCTGGGGCCAACGTCCTGACTTTC.

This clone showed up just once. This sequence joins TRBV25-1 and TRBJ2-5, with D maybe TRBD1 (6 bases). The V and J ends lost 4 bases and 2 bases respectively, with 11 bases between them. The CDR3 consists of 14 residues. Germline V gene lookup returns CDR1 MGHDK and CDR2 SYGVNS. CDR3 in amino acids: CASSAGQKQETQYF. Here the CDR3 DNA reads TGTGCCAGCAGTGCTGGACAGAAACAAGAGACCCAGTACTTC.

V is TRBV9 and J is TRBJ2-7; 7 positions agree with TRBD1. Unmatched junction bases numbered 8, after V lost 4 bases and J lost 1 base. Germline loops: CDR1 SGDLS, CDR2 YYNGEE. The CDR3 covers 15 residues. The CDR3 is CASSPTGVSSYEQYF. In DNA form, the CDR3 reads TGTGCCAGCAGCCCCACAGGGGTATCGTCCTACGAGCAGTACTTC. The whole variable domain, filled in from reference TRBV9 and TRBJ2-7, reads DSGVTQTPKHLITATGQRVTLRCSPRSGDLSVYWYQQSLDQGLQFLIQYYNGEERAKGNILERFSAQQFPDLHSELNLSSLELGDSALYFCASSPTGVSSYEQYFGPGTRLTVT.

The genes are TRBV28 and TRBJ2-7, with a weak D call TRBD2 (5 bases). Germline lookup yields CDR1 MDHEN and CDR2 SYDVKM. V was pared by 0 bases and J by 13 bases, with 16 bases between. This CDR3 region has 13 residues. As DNA, the CDR3 is TGTGCCAGCAGTTTATGGGTCGACCAACTAGGTTACTTC. It encodes CASSLWVDQLGYF. Full variable domain (outside the CDR3, taken from reference TRBV28 and TRBJ2-7): DVKVTQSSRYLVKRTGEKVFLECVQDMDHENMFWYRQDPGLGLRLIYFSYDVKMKEKGDIPEGYSVSREKKERFSLILESASTNQTSMYLCASSLWVDQLGYFGPGTRLTVT.

The chain links TRBV7-9 to TRBJ1-3; no clear D. The germline gives CDR1 SEHNR, CDR2 FQNEAQ (reference sequence). The V end was cut by 0 bases, the J end by 2 bases, with 11 bases between. This CDR3 has 16 amino acids. The CDR3: CASSLAEAGAGNTIYF. CDR3 DNA: TGTGCCAGCAGCTTAGCGGAGGCCGGGGCTGGAAACACCATATATTTT.

The rearrangement uses TRBV21-1 and TRBJ1-2. TRBV21-1 is a recognized pseudogene. CDR3 size: 15 residues. CDR3 residues: CASSKVGQKNYGYTF. The CDR3 bases are TGTGCCAGCAGCAAAGTAGGTCAAAAGAACTATGGCTACACCTTC.